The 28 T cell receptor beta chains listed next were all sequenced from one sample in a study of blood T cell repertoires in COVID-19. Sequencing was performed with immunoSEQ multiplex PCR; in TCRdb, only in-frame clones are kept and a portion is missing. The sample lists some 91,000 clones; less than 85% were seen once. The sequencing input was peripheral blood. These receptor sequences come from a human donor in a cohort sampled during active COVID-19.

The CDR3 DNA follows: TGCGCCAGCACCTACGGGGGAGGTAATGAAAAACTGTTTTTT. As protein: CASTYGGGNEKLFF. The V and J genes are TRBV5-1 and TRBJ1-4, with a possible D match to TRBD1 (5 bases). Per germline, CDR1 SGHRS and CDR2 YFSETQ. V was pared by 6 bases and J by 4 bases, with 13 bases between. The CDR3 consists of 14 residues. The full variable domain, with the rest looked up from reference TRBV5-1 and TRBJ1-4, is KAGVTQTPRYLIKTRGQQVTLSCSPISGHRSVSWYQQTPGQGLQFLFEYFSETQRNKGNFPGRFSGRQFSNSRSEMNVSTLELGDSALYLCASTYGGGNEKLFFGSGTQLSVL.

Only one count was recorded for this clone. The CDR3 coding sequence is TGTGCCAGCAGCCCCGGGACAGGGTTGGGGGAGACCCAGTACTTC. The encoded protein is CASSPGTGLGETQYF. This chain connects TRBV7-3 to TRBJ2-5; 9 positions match TRBD1. The CDR3 contains 15 residues. Germline V lookup: CDR1 SGHTA, CDR2 FQGTGA. Trimming removed 5 bases from V and 5 bases from J; junction bases left unmatched: 9.

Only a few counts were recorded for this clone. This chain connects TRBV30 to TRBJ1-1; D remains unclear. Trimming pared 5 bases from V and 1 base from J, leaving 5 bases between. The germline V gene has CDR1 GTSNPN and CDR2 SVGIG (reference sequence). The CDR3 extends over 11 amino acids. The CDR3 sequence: CAWDKNTEAFF. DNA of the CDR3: TGTGCCTGGGACAAGAACACTGAAGCTTTCTTT.

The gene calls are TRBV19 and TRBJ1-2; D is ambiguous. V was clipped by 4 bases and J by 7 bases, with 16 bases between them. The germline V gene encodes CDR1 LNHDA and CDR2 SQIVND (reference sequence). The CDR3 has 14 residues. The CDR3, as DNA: TGTGCCAGTAGTACGGTTGGCAGGTCTGGTGGCTACACCTTC. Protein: CASSTVGRSGGYTF.

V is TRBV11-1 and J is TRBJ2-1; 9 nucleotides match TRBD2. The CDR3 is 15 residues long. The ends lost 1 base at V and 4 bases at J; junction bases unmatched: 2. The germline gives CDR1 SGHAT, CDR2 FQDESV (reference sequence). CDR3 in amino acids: CASSLVTSGYNEQFF. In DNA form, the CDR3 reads TGTGCCAGCAGCTTAGTCACTAGCGGGTACAATGAGCAGTTCTTC.

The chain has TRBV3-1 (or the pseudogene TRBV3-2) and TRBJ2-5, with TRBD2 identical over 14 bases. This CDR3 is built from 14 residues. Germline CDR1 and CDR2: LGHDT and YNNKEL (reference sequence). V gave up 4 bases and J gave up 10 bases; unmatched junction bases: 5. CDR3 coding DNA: TGTGCCAGCAGCCTTGGGACTAGCGGGGGAGACCAGTACTTC. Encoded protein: CASSLGTSGGDQYF.

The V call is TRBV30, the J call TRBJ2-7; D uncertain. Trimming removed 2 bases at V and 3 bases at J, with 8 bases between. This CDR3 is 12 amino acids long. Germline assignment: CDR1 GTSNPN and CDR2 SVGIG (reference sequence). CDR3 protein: CAWSSQFYEQYF. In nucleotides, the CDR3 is TGTGCCTGGAGTTCACAGTTCTACGAGCAGTACTTC.

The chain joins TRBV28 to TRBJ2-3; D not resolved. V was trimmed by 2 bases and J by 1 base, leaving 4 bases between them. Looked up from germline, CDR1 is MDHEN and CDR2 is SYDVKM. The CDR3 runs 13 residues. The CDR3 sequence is CASSLQGTDTQYF. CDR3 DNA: TGTGCCAGCAGTTTACAGGGCACAGATACGCAGTATTTT.

CDR3 bases: TGTGCCAGCAGCTTCTCCGGGGGTGGGGGAATTGGTACCGAGACCCAGTACTTC. This sequence encodes CASSFSGGGGIGTETQYF. This chain links TRBV7-6 with TRBJ2-5, with D possibly matching TRBD2 (6 bases). This CDR3 region has 18 residues. V was clipped by 3 bases and J by 5 bases, with 25 bases between them. The germline V gene has CDR1 SGHVS and CDR2 FNYEAQ. Variable domain in full (rest from reference TRBV7-6 and TRBJ2-5): GAGVSQSPRYKVTKRGQDVALRCDPISGHVSLYWYRQALGQGPEFLTYFNYEAQQDKSGLPNDRFSAERPEGSISTLTIQRTEQRDSAMYRCASSFSGGGGIGTETQYFGPGTRLLVL.

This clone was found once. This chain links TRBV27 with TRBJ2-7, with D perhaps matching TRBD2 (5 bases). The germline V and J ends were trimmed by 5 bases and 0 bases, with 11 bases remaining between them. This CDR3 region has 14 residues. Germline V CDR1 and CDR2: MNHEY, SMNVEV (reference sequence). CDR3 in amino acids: CASSRRENSYEQYF. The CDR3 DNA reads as TGTGCCAGCAGTCGAAGGGAGAACTCCTACGAGCAGTACTTC.

The CDR3 is CAISSTGTGRYEQYF. The CDR3 nucleotides are TGTGCCATCAGTTCAACCGGGACAGGGCGCTACGAGCAGTACTTC. The chain is built from TRBV10-3 and TRBJ2-7; 9 bases are shared with TRBD1. The CDR3 contains 15 residues. The V gene's germline CDR1 is ENHRY and CDR2 SYGVKD. V trimming: 5 bases; J trimming: 3 bases; junction bases outside the gene matches: 8.

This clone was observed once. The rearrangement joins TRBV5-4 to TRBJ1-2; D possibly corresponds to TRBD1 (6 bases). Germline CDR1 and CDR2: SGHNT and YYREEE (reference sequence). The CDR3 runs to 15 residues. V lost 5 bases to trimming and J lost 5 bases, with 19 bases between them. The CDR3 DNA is TGTGCCAGCAGTCGGGCTGCAGGGGACATTTATGGCTACACCTTC. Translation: CASSRAAGDIYGYTF. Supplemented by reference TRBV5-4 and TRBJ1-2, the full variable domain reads ETGVTQSPTHLIKTRGQQVTLRCSSQSGHNTVSWYQQALGQGPQFIFQYYREEENGRGNFPPRFSGLQFPNYSSELNVNALELDDSALYLCASSRAAGDIYGYTFGSGTRLTVV.

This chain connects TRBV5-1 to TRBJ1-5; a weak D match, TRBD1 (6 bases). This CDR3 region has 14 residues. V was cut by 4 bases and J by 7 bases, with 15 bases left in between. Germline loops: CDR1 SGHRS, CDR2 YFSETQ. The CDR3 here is CASSARAGEQPQHF. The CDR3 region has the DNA TGCGCCAGCAGCGCACGGGCAGGGGAGCAGCCCCAGCATTTT.

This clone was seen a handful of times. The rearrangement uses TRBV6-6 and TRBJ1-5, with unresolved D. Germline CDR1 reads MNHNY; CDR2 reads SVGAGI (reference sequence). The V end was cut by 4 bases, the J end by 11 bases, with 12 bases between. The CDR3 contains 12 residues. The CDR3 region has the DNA TGTGCCAGCAGTTCCCGGGGTCGGGCCCAGCATTTT. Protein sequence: CASSSRGRAQHF.

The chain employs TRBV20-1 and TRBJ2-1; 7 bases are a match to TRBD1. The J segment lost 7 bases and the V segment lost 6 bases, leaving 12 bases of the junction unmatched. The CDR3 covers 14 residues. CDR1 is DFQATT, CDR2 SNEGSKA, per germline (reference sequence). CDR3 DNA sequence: TGCAGTGCCAGTGACAGGGTAGCTGGTAATGAGCAGTTCTTC. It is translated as CSASDRVAGNEQFF.

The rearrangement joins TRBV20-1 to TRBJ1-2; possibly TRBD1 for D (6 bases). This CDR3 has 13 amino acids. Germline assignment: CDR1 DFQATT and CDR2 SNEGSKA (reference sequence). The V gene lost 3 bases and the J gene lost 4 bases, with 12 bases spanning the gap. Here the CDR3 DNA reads TGCAGTGCTAGTGCAGGGGCGGGCTATGGCTACACCTTC. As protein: CSASAGAGYGYTF.

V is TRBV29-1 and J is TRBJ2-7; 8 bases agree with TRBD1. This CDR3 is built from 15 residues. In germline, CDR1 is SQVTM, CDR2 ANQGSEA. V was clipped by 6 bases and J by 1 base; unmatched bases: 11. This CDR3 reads CSVTDVTGGSYEQYF. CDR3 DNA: TGCAGCGTGACCGACGTAACAGGGGGTTCCTACGAGCAGTACTTC.

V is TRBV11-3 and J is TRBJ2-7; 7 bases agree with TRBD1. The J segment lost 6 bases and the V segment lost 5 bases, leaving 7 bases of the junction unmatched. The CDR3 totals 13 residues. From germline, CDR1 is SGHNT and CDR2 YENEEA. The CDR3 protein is CASSLGTVGEQYF. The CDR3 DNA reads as TGTGCCAGCAGCCTCGGGACAGTCGGCGAGCAGTACTTC. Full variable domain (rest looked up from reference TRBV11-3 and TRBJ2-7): EAGVVQSPRYKIIEKKQPVAFWCNPISGHNTLYWYLQNLGQGPELLIRYENEEAVDDSQLPKDRFSAERLKGVDSTLKIQPAELGDSAVYLCASSLGTVGEQYFGPGTRLTVT.

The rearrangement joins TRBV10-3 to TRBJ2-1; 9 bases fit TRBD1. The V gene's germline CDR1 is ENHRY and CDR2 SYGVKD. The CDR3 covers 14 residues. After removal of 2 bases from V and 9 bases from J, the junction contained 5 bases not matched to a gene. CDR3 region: CAISESTGGVEQFF. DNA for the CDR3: TGTGCCATCAGTGAGAGCACAGGGGGCGTTGAGCAGTTCTTC.

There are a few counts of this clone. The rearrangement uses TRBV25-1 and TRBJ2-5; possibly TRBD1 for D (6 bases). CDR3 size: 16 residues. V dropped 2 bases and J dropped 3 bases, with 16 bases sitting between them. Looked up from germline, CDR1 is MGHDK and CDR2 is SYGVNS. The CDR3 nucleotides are TGTGCCAGCAGTGAAATGGGAGTAGGACAGAAAGAGACCCAGTACTTC. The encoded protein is CASSEMGVGQKETQYF.

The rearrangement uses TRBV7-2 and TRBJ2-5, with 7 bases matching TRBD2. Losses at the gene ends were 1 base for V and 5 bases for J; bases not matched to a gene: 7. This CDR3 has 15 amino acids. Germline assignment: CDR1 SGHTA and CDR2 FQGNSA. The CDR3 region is CASSLVGRGQETQYF. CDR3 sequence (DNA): TGTGCCAGCAGCTTAGTGGGGAGGGGCCAGGAGACCCAGTACTTC.

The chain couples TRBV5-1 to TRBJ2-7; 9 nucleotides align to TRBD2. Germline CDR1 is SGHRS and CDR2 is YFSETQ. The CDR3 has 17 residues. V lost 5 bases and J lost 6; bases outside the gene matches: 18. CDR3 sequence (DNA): TGCGCCAGCAGTCCTCTCGAAATTGCGGGAGGGTCCGGCGAGCAGTACTTC. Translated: CASSPLEIAGGSGEQYF.

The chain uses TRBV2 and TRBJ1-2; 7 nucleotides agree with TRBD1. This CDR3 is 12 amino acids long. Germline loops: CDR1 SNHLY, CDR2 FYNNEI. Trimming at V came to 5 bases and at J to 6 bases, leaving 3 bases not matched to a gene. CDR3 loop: CASSFTGDGYTF. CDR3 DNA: TGTGCCAGCAGTTTTACAGGGGATGGCTACACCTTC.

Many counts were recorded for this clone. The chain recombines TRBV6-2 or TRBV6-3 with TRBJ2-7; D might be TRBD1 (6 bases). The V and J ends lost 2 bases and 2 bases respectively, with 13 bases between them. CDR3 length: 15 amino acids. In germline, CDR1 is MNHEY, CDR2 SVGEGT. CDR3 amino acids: CASSYSSAGAYEQYF. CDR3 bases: TGTGCCAGCAGTTACAGTTCGGCAGGGGCCTACGAGCAGTACTTC.

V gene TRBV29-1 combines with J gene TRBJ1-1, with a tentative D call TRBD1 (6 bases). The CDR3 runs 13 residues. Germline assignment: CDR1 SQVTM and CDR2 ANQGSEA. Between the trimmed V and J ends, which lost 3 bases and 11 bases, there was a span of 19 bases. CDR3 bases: TGCAGCGTTGACGGCCAGGGGACCTCCGCCGCTTTCTTT. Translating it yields CSVDGQGTSAAFF.

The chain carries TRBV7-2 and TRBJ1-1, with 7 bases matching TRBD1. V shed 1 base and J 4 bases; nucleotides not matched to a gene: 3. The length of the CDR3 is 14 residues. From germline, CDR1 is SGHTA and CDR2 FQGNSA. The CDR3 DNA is TGTGCCAGCAGCTTAGTGCCAGGGGGCACTGAAGCTTTCTTT. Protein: CASSLVPGGTEAFF.

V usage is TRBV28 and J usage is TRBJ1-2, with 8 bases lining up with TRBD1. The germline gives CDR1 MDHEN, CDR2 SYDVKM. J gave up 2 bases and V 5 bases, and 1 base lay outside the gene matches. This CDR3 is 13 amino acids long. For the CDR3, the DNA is TGTGCCAGCAGTGACAGGGGAAACTATGGCTACACCTTC. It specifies CASSDRGNYGYTF.

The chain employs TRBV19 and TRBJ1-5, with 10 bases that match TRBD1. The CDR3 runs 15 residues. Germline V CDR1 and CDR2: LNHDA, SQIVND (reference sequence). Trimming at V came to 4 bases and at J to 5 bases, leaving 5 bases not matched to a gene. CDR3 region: CASSSVGTGDQPQHF. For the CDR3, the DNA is TGTGCCAGTAGTAGTGTCGGGACAGGGGATCAGCCCCAGCATTTT. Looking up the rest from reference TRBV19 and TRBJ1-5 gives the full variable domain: DGGITQSPKYLFRKEGQNVTLSCEQNLNHDAMYWYRQDPGQGLRLIYYSQIVNDFQKGDIAEGYSVSREKKESFPLTVTSAQKNPTAFYLCASSSVGTGDQPQHFGDGTRLSIL.